The rows below give T cell receptor beta chains drawn from one sample of a study of T cells in Graves' hyperthyroidism and ophthalmopathy. TCRdb itself ran the multiplex PCR reads through MiXCR, one entry per CDR3 protein. The table lists 240,000 or so distinct CDR3 sequences, 16% of them singletons. Specimen: blood. The receptors originated from a young woman with Graves' ophthalmopathy. The CDR3 runs from the conserved cysteine through the conserved F or W. A D gene is named only where the DNA matches it firmly. The size entry is marked missing in some rows and otherwise reads once, few, many or a size class.

len: 17
j_gene: TRBJ1-5
v_gene: TRBV24-1
d_gene: NA
abundance: many
CDR3aa: CATSDLWGQGLNQPQHF
CDR3nt: TGTGCCACCAGTGATTTATGGGGGCAGGGGCTTAATCAGCCCCAGCATTTT

len: 15
j_gene: TRBJ2-5
v_gene: TRBV20-1
d_gene: TRBD2
abundance: many
CDR3aa: CSARDSQREKETQYF
CDR3nt: TGCAGTGCTAGAGATAGTCAGCGGGAGAAAGAGACCCAGTACTTC

len: 13
j_gene: TRBJ2-2
v_gene: TRBV12-3/TRBV12-4
d_gene: NA
abundance: many
CDR3aa: CASSLRDTGELFF
CDR3nt: TGTGCCAGCAGCTTGAGAGACACCGGGGAGCTGTTTTTT

len: 16
j_gene: TRBJ2-5
v_gene: TRBV13
d_gene: TRBD2
abundance: few
CDR3aa: CASSLVSSGGLETQYF
CDR3nt: TGTGCCAGCAGCTTGGTATCTAGCGGGGGCCTAGAGACCCAGTACTTC

len: 14
j_gene: TRBJ2-5
v_gene: TRBV7-2
d_gene: NA
abundance: NA
CDR3aa: CASSLYTTEKTQYF
CDR3nt: TGTGCCAGCAGCTTGTATACCACCGAGAAGACCCAGTACTTC

len: 14
j_gene: TRBJ2-7
v_gene: TRBV20-1
d_gene: TRBD1
abundance: many
CDR3aa: CSAVRGLLGEEQYF
CDR3nt: TGCAGTGCTGTCAGGGGGCTCCTGGGGGAGGAGCAGTACTTC

len: 16
j_gene: TRBJ1-5
v_gene: TRBV12-3/TRBV12-4
d_gene: NA
abundance: many
CDR3aa: CASSPRRGASNQPQHF
CDR3nt: TGTGCCAGCAGTCCGCGACGGGGAGCGAGCAATCAGCCCCAGCATTTT

len: 17
j_gene: TRBJ1-5
v_gene: TRBV5-5
d_gene: NA
abundance: many
CDR3aa: CASSLGVRSNSNQPQHF
CDR3nt: TGTGCCAGCAGCTTGGGAGTCAGGAGCAATAGCAATCAGCCCCAGCATTTT

len: 15
j_gene: TRBJ1-2
v_gene: TRBV2
d_gene: TRBD1
abundance: once
CDR3aa: CASILDRGGNYGYTF
CDR3nt: TGTGCCAGCATTCTGGACAGGGGAGGAAACTATGGCTACACCTTC

len: 13
j_gene: TRBJ1-1
v_gene: TRBV20-1
d_gene: NA
abundance: many
CDR3aa: CSAIRGARTEAFF
CDR3nt: TGCAGTGCTATTAGGGGGGCGAGGACTGAAGCTTTCTTT

len: 13
j_gene: TRBJ2-2
v_gene: TRBV5-1
d_gene: NA
abundance: many
CDR3aa: CASSLGQSRELFF
CDR3nt: TGCGCCAGCAGCCTCGGACAGTCACGGGAGCTGTTTTTT

len: 16
j_gene: TRBJ2-1
v_gene: TRBV6-1
d_gene: TRBD2
abundance: many
CDR3aa: CASSFMTSGTDNEQFF
CDR3nt: TGTGCCAGCAGTTTCATGACTAGCGGAACCGACAATGAGCAGTTCTTC